Listed here are 8 T cell receptor beta chains from one sample, sequenced in a study of Ad26.COV2.S vaccination and SARS-CoV-2 variants. Indicated treatment: around 19 received Ad26.COV2.S at low or high dose, single or two shots; a few received placebo; per-sample allocation not given. The investigators took samples on day 63 after the first vaccine or placebo injection. Only in-frame clones appear in the TCRdb table, and some are missing; sequencing was by immunoSEQ multiplex PCR. This table has 350,000 to 400,000 clones, around 91% appearing once. This sample comprised peripheral blood, obtained in a trial of Ad26.COV2.S vaccine versus placebo. The receptors were gathered from a person between 18 and 65 years old who received the Ad26.COV2.S COVID-19 vaccine or a placebo.

A few counts support this clone. The chain couples TRBV24-1 to TRBJ2-4; D remains ambiguous. The CDR3 is made up of 12 amino acids. The germline V gene has CDR1 KGHDR and CDR2 SFDVKD. Trimming stripped 0 bases from V and 8 bases from J, with 4 bases between. CDR3 in amino acids: CATSDLLDIQYF. The CDR3 nucleotides read TGTGCCACCAGTGATTTGCTTGACATTCAGTACTTC.

The V gene is TRBV19, the J gene TRBJ1-5; the D is unclear. CDR1 and CDR2 from the germline V gene are LNHDA and SQIVND (reference sequence). CDR3 length: 12 amino acids. Trimming shortened V by 9 bases and J by 6 bases, and 12 bases separated the two germline ends. CDR3 DNA: TGTGCCAGCTCTACCCTAACTCAGCCCCAGCATTTT. Translated: CASSTLTQPQHF.

The V and J genes are TRBV11-3 and TRBJ2-1, with 7 bases fitting TRBD2. The CDR3 has 16 residues. The J segment lost 1 base and the V segment lost 4 bases, leaving 7 bases of the junction unmatched. Germline-derived CDR1 and CDR2 are SGHNT and YENEEA. CDR3 DNA: TGTGCCAGCAGCTGGGCTAGCGGTACTTCCTACAATGAGCAGTTCTTC. This codes for CASSWASGTSYNEQFF.

This chain links TRBV5-4 with TRBJ2-1; D unresolved. Trimming left V 5 bases short and J 7 bases short, with 19 bases between. Germline V lookup: CDR1 SGHNT, CDR2 YYREEE (reference sequence). The CDR3 sequence is 15 residues long. CDR3 coding DNA: TGTGCCAGCAGTCCTTTAGTTGGGGAATGGAATGAGCAGTTCTTC. This gives the protein CASSPLVGEWNEQFF.

The V call is TRBV5-1, the J call TRBJ1-6, with D possibly TRBD1 on 5 matching bases. V lost 0 bases and J 11 bases, leaving 12 bases between the germline ends. The CDR3 loop spans 14 amino acids. Germline V lookup: CDR1 SGHRS, CDR2 YFSETQ. In nucleotides, the CDR3 is TGCGCCAGCAGCTTGGGTGATCCGGGGGCACCCCTCCACTTT. Its protein is CASSLGDPGAPLHF.

This chain links TRBV12-3 or TRBV12-4 with TRBJ1-1; 7 bases align to TRBD1. V dropped 4 bases and J dropped 6; count of bases not matched to a gene: 5. There are 13 residues in the CDR3. The CDR3 protein is CASSSRQGSEAFF. The CDR3 DNA reads TGTGCCAGCAGTTCCAGACAGGGTTCTGAAGCTTTCTTT.

As DNA, the CDR3 is TGTGCCAGCAGTTTAGGGACAACCGGGGAGCTGTTTTTT. It encodes CASSLGTTGELFF. The chain couples TRBV27 to TRBJ2-2; D may be TRBD1 (6 bases). The V end was cut by 2 bases, the J end by 5 bases, with 6 bases between. The germline CDR1 and CDR2 sequences are MNHEY and SMNVEV (reference sequence). This CDR3 comprises 13 residues.

This sequence joins TRBV5-8 and TRBJ1-5; TRBD1 matches at 10 bases. Germline V gives CDR1 SGHTS, CDR2 YDEGEE. The CDR3 is made up of 15 amino acids. The V gene end was trimmed by 7 bases and the J gene end by 2 bases; junction bases not matched to a gene: 6. In DNA, the CDR3 is TGTGCCAGCTCGACAGGGGGCTATCGCAATCAGCCCCAGCATTTT. Translating it yields CASSTGGYRNQPQHF.